This T cell receptor (beta chain) was obtained from a study of cytomegalovirus exposure and HLA in healthy donors. PCR amplification relied on 60 Vbeta primers (plus 13 Jbeta primers). Assay used: immunoSEQ multiplex PCR; TCRdb lists only in-frame clones, some missing. Of 89,000 or so clones listed, roughly 77% are singletons. The sequenced sample consisted of PBMCs. The TCR comes from a man in his fifties or sixties in good health and CMV-seronegative.

The DNA for the CDR3 is TGTGCCAGCGTAGCCGGAGGGACAGGGCTCTACGAGCAGTACTTC. Amino acid sequence: CASVAGGTGLYEQYF. The chain is built from TRBV28 and TRBJ2-7; TRBD1 aligns across 9 bases. CDR1 and CDR2 from the germline V gene are MDHEN and SYDVKM. V shed 8 bases, J shed 3 bases, and the junction held 11 bases outside the gene matches. This CDR3 spans 15 amino acids.